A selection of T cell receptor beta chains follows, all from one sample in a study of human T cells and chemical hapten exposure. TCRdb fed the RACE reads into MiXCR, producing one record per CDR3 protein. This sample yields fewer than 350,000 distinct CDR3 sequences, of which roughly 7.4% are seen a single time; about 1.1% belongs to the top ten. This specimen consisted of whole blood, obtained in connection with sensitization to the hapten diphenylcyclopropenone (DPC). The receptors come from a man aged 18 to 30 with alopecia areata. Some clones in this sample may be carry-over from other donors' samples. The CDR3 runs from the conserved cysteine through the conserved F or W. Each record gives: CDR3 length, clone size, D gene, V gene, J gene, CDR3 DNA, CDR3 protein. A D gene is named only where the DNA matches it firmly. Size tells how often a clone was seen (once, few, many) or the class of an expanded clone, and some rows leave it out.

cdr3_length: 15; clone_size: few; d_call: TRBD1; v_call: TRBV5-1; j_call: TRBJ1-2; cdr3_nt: TGCGCCAGCAGCCTTTCACAGGGGGCCCTCTATGGCTACACCTTC; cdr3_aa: CASSLSQGALYGYTF
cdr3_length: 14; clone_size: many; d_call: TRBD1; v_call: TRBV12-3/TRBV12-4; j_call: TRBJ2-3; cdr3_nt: TGTGCCAGCAGCTCAGGGACAGACACAGATACGCAGTATTTT; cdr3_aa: CASSSGTDTDTQYF
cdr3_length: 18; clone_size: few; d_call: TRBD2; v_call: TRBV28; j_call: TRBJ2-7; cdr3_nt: TGTGCCAGCAGTTTAATTGGCAGAGCGGGACTAGCGGCTGTCGAGCAGTACTTC; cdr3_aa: CASSLIGRAGLAAVEQYF
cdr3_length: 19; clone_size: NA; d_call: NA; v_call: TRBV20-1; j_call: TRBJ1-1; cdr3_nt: TGCAGTGTCGGACCCCAAGGCTCCTCCTACAGCCCCGTGAACACTGAAGCTTTCTTT; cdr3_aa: CSVGPQGSSYSPVNTEAFF
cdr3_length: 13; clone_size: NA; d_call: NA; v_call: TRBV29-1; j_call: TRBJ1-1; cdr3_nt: TGCAGCGTTGTCTTAGGCTGGGGAACTGAAGCTTTCTTT; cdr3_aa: CSVVLGWGTEAFF
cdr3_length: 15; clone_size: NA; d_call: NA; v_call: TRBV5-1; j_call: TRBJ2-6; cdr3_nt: TGCGCCAGCAGCTCGATTACCTCTGGGGCCAACGTCCTGACTTTC; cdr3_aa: CASSSITSGANVLTF
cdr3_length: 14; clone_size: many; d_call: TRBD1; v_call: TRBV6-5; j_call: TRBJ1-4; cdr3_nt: TGTGCCAGCAGTGGGGACAGGATTTTTGAAAAACTGTTTTTT; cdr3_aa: CASSGDRIFEKLFF
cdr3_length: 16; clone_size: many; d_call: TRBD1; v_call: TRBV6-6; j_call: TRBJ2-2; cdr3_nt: TGTGCCAGCAGGGTAGGACAGGGACGTGGCACCGGGGAGCTGTTTTTT; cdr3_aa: CASRVGQGRGTGELFF
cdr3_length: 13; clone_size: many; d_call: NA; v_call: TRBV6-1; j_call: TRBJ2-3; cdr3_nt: TGTGCCAGCAGTGAAGCGCTTCAAGATACGCAGTATTTT; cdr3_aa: CASSEALQDTQYF
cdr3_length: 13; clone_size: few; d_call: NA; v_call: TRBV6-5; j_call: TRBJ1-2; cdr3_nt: TGTGCCAGCACGGGACACCAGAACTATGGCTACACCTTC; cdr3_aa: CASTGHQNYGYTF
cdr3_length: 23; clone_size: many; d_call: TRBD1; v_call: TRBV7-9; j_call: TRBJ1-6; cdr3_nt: TGTGCCAGCAGCTTAGCGCTGGGACAGCGATTCCCCTTCTGGATTTCCTATAATTCACCCCTCCACTTT; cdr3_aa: CASSLALGQRFPFWISYNSPLHF
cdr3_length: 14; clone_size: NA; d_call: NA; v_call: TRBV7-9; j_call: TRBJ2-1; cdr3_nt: TGTGCCAGCAGCTTAGCGGTCACGACCAATGAGCAGTTCTTC; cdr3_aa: CASSLAVTTNEQFF
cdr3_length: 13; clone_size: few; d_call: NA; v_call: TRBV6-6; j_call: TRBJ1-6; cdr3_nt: TGTGCCAGCATGGAGGGGCTTGGTTCACCCCTCCACTTT; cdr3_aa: CASMEGLGSPLHF
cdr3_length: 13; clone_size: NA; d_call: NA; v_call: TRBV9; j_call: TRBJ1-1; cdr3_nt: TGTGCCAGCAGCGTAGCACCGTACACTGAAGCTTTCTTT; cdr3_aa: CASSVAPYTEAFF
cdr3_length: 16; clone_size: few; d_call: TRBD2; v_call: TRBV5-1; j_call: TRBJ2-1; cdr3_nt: TGCGCCAGCAGCTTGGTAGGGGACTACGGGTACAATGAGCAGTTCTTC; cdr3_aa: CASSLVGDYGYNEQFF
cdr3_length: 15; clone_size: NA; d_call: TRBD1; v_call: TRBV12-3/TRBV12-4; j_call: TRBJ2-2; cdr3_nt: TGTGCCAGCAGTTTAAGGGGGCACAACACCGGGGAGCTGTTTTTT; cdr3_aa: CASSLRGHNTGELFF
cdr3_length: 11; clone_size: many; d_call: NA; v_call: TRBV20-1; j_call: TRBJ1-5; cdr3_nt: TGCAGTGCTAGAAAGGGGACGCCCCAGCATTTT; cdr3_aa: CSARKGTPQHF